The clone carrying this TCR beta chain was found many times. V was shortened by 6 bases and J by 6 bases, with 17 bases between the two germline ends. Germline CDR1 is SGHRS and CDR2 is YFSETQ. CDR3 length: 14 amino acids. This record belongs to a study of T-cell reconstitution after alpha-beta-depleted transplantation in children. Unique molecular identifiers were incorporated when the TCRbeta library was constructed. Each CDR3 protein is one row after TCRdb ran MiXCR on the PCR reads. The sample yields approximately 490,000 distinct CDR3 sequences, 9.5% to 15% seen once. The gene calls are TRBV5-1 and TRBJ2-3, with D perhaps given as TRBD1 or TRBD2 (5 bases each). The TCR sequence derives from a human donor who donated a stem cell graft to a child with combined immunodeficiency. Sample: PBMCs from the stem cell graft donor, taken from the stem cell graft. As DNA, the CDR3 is TGCGCCAGCACTCTTGGGGGTCCCGAGGATACGCAGTATTTT. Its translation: CASTLGGPEDTQYF.